Sequencing of this TCR beta chain was carried out in a study of CD8 T cells in ankylosing spondylitis. The CDR3 extends over 13 amino acids. Trimming took off 6 bases at V and 1 base at J, with 10 bases between the two ends. Germline V CDR1 and CDR2: DFQATT, SNEGSKA (reference sequence). One entry per CDR3 protein, called by TCRdb with MiXCR from the 5' RACE reads. The sample consists of 270,000 or so distinct CDR3 sequences, 18% of them appearing once. The specimen was blood, either unsorted or a sorted T cell fraction (not recorded which). V usage is TRBV20-1 and J usage is TRBJ1-5; D gene ambiguous. The receptor was isolated from a male donor with ankylosing spondylitis or in good health (not recorded which). The CDR3 loop is CSAQEDSNQPQHF. The DNA of the CDR3 is TGCAGTGCCCAGGAGGACAGCAATCAGCCCCAGCATTTT.